This T cell receptor beta chain was observed in a study of blood T cell repertoires in COVID-19. At the level of the study: Sites across the United States, Italy and Spain contributed samples from acute and convalescent COVID-19. T cells, B-cell-depleted T cells, or PBMCs provided the cDNA or gDNA that served as material.

As originally analysed: It was from reference gene primer amplification that nucleated cell counts were estimated. Here immunoSEQ multiplex PCR was the method, and the copy in TCRdb shows in-frame clones only, minus some. The V and J calls and clone size were taken over from that table, and D and trimming were inferred from the DNA. The table has 55,000 to 75,000 clones, 88% seen once. Trimming shortened V by 4 bases and J by 2 bases, and 14 bases separated the two germline ends. Germline V gene lookup returns CDR1 SGHAT and CDR2 FQNNGV. The CDR3 loop spans 15 amino acids. The sequencing sample was made of peripheral blood. V gene TRBV11-2 combines with J gene TRBJ2-5; D might be TRBD2 (6 bases). The TCR sequence derives from a man aged 50 or older with active COVID-19. DNA for the CDR3: TGTGCCAGCAGCTCCCGGCGCGGGACGCAAGAGACCCAGTACTTC. Its translation: CASSSRRGTQETQYF.